This TCR beta chain was identified in a study of T cells in Graves' hyperthyroidism and ophthalmopathy. For ophthalmopathy patients, the Clinical Activity Score was at least 3 and the NOSPECS grade at least 4; duration was under 3 months. The germline V and J ends were trimmed by 6 bases and 4 bases, with 15 bases remaining between them. The germline V gene has CDR1 DFQATT and CDR2 SNEGSKA (reference sequence). This CDR3 is built from 13 residues. Amplification of TCR beta CDR3 regions was performed using RNA transcripts as template. HTBI primers were employed in a first-round RT-PCR of the TCR CDR3. Via MiXCR, TCRdb re-called the multiplex PCR reads, giving one row per CDR3 protein. The sample has more than 500,000 distinct CDR3 sequences, approximately 16% seen once.

This TCR was sampled from a woman aged 25 to 39 with Graves' ophthalmopathy. The sequencing input was blood. The chain has TRBV20-1 and TRBJ1-1, with D tentatively TRBD1 (6 bases). The CDR3: CSALRLGATEAFF. CDR3 in DNA: TGCAGTGCGCTGAGGTTGGGGGCCACTGAAGCTTTCTTT.